This T cell receptor beta chain came from a study of CD8 T cells in ankylosing spondylitis. The sample holds many counts of this clonotype. TCRdb ran MiXCR on the 5' RACE reads and lists one entry per CDR3 protein. The sample holds a few hundred thousand distinct CDR3 sequences; around 10% are singletons and the top ten take roughly 6.8%. Material: blood, either unsorted or a sorted T cell fraction (not recorded which). The sequence came from a male donor with ankylosing spondylitis or in good health (not recorded which).

The CDR3 spells CASSPRSRGGSDTQYF. The CDR3 DNA sequence: TGCGCCAGCAGCCCACGTTCCAGGGGTGGGTCAGATACGCAGTATTTT. J is TRBJ2-3 and V is TRBV5-1; D might be TRBD1 (6 bases). Germline V gene lookup returns CDR1 SGHRS and CDR2 YFSETQ. Trimming took 4 bases from V and 4 from J, leaving 19 bases between them. CDR3 size: 16 residues.